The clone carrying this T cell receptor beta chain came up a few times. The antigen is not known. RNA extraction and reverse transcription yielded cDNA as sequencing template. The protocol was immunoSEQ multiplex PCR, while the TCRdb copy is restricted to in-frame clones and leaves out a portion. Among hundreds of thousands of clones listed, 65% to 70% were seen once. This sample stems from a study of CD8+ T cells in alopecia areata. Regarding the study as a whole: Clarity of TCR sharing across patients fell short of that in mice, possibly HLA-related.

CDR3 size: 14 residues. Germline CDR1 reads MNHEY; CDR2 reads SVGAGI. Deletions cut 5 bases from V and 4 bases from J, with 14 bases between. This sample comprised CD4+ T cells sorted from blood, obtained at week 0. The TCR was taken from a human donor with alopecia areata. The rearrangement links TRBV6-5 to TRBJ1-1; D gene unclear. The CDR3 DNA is TGTGCCAGCAGTAAAGACCGGGTGAGCACTGAAGCTTTCTTT. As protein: CASSKDRVSTEAFF.